What follows are 2 T cell receptor beta chains derived from one specimen sequenced in a study of blood T cell repertoires in COVID-19 (dated by TCRdb to the early 2020s). The library was produced with the immunoSEQ multiplex PCR assay. Imported from immuneACCESS, the table was reduced by TCRdb to in-frame sequences with V and J called. These copies leave out some clones; in studies compared against another copy, an unresolved V gene accounts for under half, and the cause of the remainder is not known. The sample yields over 85,000 clones; approximately 86% were counted once. Over 4% of the sample is in the top ten clones. Sequencing was performed on peripheral blood. These receptors were obtained from a man aged 35 to 55 with acute or convalescent COVID-19.

The V call is TRBV12-3 or TRBV12-4, the J call TRBJ2-3, with 12 bases that match TRBD2. There are 13 residues in the CDR3. The V segment lost 8 bases and the J segment 4 bases; nucleotides outside the gene matches: 1. In nucleotides, the CDR3 is TGTGCCAGCCGACTAGCGGGAGCAGATACGCAGTATTTT. This codes for CASRLAGADTQYF.

The genes are TRBV30 and TRBJ2-5; TRBD1 aligns across 10 bases. Germline lookup yields CDR1 GTSNPN and CDR2 SVGIG (reference sequence). The CDR3 length is 13 residues. V shed 5 bases and J 4 bases; nucleotides not matched to a gene: 4. The CDR3 bases are TGTGCCTGGGACAGGGGGCAACGAGAGACCCAGTACTTC. Its protein is CAWDRGQRETQYF.